This T cell receptor (beta chain) comes out of a study of glioma-infiltrating T cells after dendritic cell vaccination. Study summary: At biweekly intervals, patients got three intradermal dendritic cell vaccine injections. Study results and caveats: No direct clonality-survival link was found; a diverse polyclonal response may matter.

Fresh-frozen tumor tissue and more than two years of survival data were available for all. Amplification used 60 V beta primers and 13 J beta primers. Method: immunoSEQ multiplex PCR; TCRdb's copy keeps in-frame clones and lacks some. The table has 80,000 to 95,000 clones, about 84% seen once; the top ten hold roughly 2.9%. In regard to this clone: What it recognizes is unknown.

Trimming removed 3 bases from V and 5 bases from J, with 15 bases in between. CDR3 size: 15 residues. In germline, CDR1 is MGHDK, CDR2 SYGVNS. The rearrangement links TRBV25-1 to TRBJ2-3; possible D gene TRBD2, 6 bases. Source: blood, taken before dendritic cell vaccination. The sequence was collected from a human donor with glioblastoma. CDR3 DNA: TGTGCCAGCAGTGAGAGGGCGGGACGAGTAGATACGCAGTATTTT. It is translated as CASSERAGRVDTQYF.